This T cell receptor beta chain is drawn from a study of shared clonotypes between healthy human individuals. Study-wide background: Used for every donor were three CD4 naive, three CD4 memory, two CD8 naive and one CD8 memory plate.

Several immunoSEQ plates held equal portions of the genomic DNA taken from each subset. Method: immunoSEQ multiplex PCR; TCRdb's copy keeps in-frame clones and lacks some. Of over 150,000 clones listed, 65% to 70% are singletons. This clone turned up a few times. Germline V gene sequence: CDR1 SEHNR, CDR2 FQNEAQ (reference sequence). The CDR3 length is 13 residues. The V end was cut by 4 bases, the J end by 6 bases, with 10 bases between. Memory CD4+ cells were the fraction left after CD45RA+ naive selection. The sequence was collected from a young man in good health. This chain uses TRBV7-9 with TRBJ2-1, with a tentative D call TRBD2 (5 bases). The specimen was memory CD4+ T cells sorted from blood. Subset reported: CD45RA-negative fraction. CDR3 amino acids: CASSSLTSNEQFF. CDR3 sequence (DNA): TGTGCCAGCAGCTCCCTCACTAGCAATGAGCAGTTCTTC.